What follows are 5 T cell receptor beta chains derived from one specimen sequenced in a study of monozygotic twins with inflammatory bowel disease. TCRdb processed the 5' RACE reads again and assigns one entry to each CDR3 protein, with no DNA. The table lists 310,000 or so distinct CDR3 sequences, with around 2% in the top ten. The sequencing input was blood. The receptors stem from a human donor with ulcerative colitis or Crohn's disease, or a healthy co-twin of an affected twin (not recorded which).

This chain connects TRBV20-1 to TRBJ2-5; TCRdb names TRBD1, which stays unverified in the absence of DNA. The CDR3 runs 15 residues. Germline CDR1 reads DFQATT; CDR2 reads SNEGSKA (reference sequence). Here the CDR3 reads CSASRDRVPTMTQYF.

The V and J genes are TRBV9 and TRBJ1-4. The CDR3 has 13 residues. Germline-derived CDR1 and CDR2 are SGDLS and YYNGEE. The CDR3 spells CASSARVNEKLFF. The whole variable domain, remainder taken from reference TRBV9 and TRBJ1-4, is DSGVTQTPKHLITATGQRVTLRCSPRSGDLSVYWYQQSLDQGLQFLIQYYNGEERAKGNILERFSAQQFPDLHSELNLSSLELGDSALYFCASSARVNEKLFFGSGTQLSVL.

The chain links TRBV3-1 to TRBJ2-1; the TRBD2 assignment by TCRdb is unverifiable without DNA. CDR3 length: 13 residues. Germline V gene lookup returns CDR1 LGHDT and CDR2 YNNKEL (reference sequence). The CDR3 here is CASSLRGDNEQFF.

The chain uses TRBV25-1 and TRBJ1-1; TCRdb calls TRBD1, which cannot be checked without DNA. Germline assignment: CDR1 MGHDK and CDR2 SYGVNS. The CDR3 runs to 13 residues. The CDR3: CASSEQGDTEAFF.

The rearrangement joins TRBV6-5 to TRBJ1-1; as DNA is missing, the TRBD1 call by TCRdb cannot be tested. CDR3 length: 13 residues. CDR1 is MNHEY, CDR2 SVGAGI, per germline. The CDR3: CASTVSTAGEAFF.